This T cell receptor (beta chain) emerged from a study of identical twins. The study, taken as a whole, reports: It was possible that invariant MAIT and iNKT cells partly confounded the zero-insertion analyses. Whereas memory repertoires showed no such difference, abundant cord blood beta clonotypes carried fewer insertions.

Remarks on this clonotype: Its antigen is unknown.

TCRdb re-called the 5' RACE reads with MiXCR, one entry per CDR3 protein. In the table there are some 1,600,000 distinct CDR3 sequences, less than 35% of which are singletons. The CDR3 sequence is 13 residues long. V shed 4 bases and J shed 7 bases, with 11 bases lying between them. The V gene's germline CDR1 is LGHDT and CDR2 YNNKEL (reference sequence). The material sequenced was cord blood. The sequence derives from a newborn girl in good health. This sequence joins TRBV3-1 and TRBJ2-1, with D uncertain. The CDR3 region is CASSPPDLNEQFF. The CDR3 DNA follows: TGTGCCAGCAGCCCTCCGGACCTTAATGAGCAGTTCTTC.